A single sample is the source of the 7 T cell receptor beta chains below, sequenced in a study of T cells in Graves' hyperthyroidism and ophthalmopathy. Amplified TCR beta CDR3 regions derived from RNA transcripts. TCR CDR3 underwent first-round RT-PCR with the HTBI primer set. TCRdb processed the multiplex PCR reads anew with MiXCR; each CDR3 protein has one entry. The table records hundreds of thousands of distinct CDR3 sequences, 38% of them present only once. Sequencing was carried out using blood. These receptor sequences come from a man between 18 and 29 years old with Graves' hyperthyroidism.

A word on this clonotype: One base away lies a much larger clone, so this may be a sequencing read error. This chain joins TRBV10-3 and TRBJ1-1; TRBD1 matches at 8 bases. With 6 bases clipped from V and 1 base from J, the junction kept 4 bases outside the gene matches. Germline V gene lookup returns CDR1 ENHRY and CDR2 SYGVKD. The CDR3 length is 14 residues. CDR3 residues: CAIRAGTGNTEAFF. In DNA form, the CDR3 reads TGTGCCATCAGGGCCGGGACAGGGAACACTGAAGCTTTCTTT.

The CDR3 here is CSARDDRNRNTGELFF. CDR3 sequence (DNA): TGCAGTGCTAGAGATGACCGGAACCGGAACACCGGGGAGCTGTTTTTT. The chain employs TRBV20-1 and TRBJ2-2; D is unresolved. V was cut by 0 bases and J by 1 base, with 12 bases left in between. Germline V gene sequence: CDR1 DFQATT, CDR2 SNEGSKA (reference sequence). The CDR3 sequence is 16 residues long.

This rearrangement joins TRBV7-2 to TRBJ2-7; TRBD2 aligns across 12 bases. V lost 3 bases and J lost 1; bases outside the gene matches: 7. Looked up from germline, CDR1 is SGHTA and CDR2 is FQGNSA. The CDR3 has 17 amino acids. In nucleotides, the CDR3 is TGTGCCAGCAGCTTCAGCCGGACTAGCGGGGAATCCTACGAGCAGTACTTC. This codes for CASSFSRTSGESYEQYF. Full variable domain (outside the CDR3, taken from reference TRBV7-2 and TRBJ2-7): GAGVSQSPSNKVTEKGKDVELRCDPISGHTALYWYRQSLGQGLEFLIYFQGNSAPDKSGLPSDRFSAERTGGSVSTLTIQRTQQEDSAVYLCASSFSRTSGESYEQYFGPGTRLTVT.

This clonotype occurred a few times. The chain has TRBV6-1 and TRBJ1-2; TRBD1 aligns across 10 bases. The V segment lost 4 bases and the J segment 8 bases; nucleotides outside the gene matches: 1. Germline V CDR1 and CDR2: MNHNS, SASEGT. The CDR3 is made up of 12 amino acids. For the CDR3, the DNA is TGTGCCAGCAGTGGACAGGGGGCAGGCTACACCTTC. It yields the protein CASSGQGAGYTF.

Concerning this clonotype itself: The germline gene is not matched at one end of the junction; a read error may be the cause. This chain uses TRBV7-2 with TRBJ2-5; D may be TRBD2 (5 bases). This CDR3 contains 15 residues. CDR1 is SGHTA and CDR2 is FQGNSA in the germline V gene. This CDR3 reads CASSLLLGSEEAQYF. The CDR3 nucleotides read TGTGCCAGCAGCTTACTACTAGGCTCTGAAGAGGCCCAGTACTTC.

The chain recombines TRBV29-1 with TRBJ2-1; tentatively, D is TRBD1 (5 bases). From germline, CDR1 is SQVTM and CDR2 ANQGSEA. The CDR3 covers 13 residues. V gave up 1 base and J gave up 7 bases, with 11 bases separating them. CDR3 DNA sequence: TGCAGCGTTGAAGCTGACAGCAGGAATGAGCAGTTCTTC. This translates into CSVEADSRNEQFF.

The V and J genes are TRBV5-6 and TRBJ1-3, with D perhaps TRBD1 (5 bases). V shed 0 bases and J shed 5 bases, with 12 bases lying between them. Looked up from germline, CDR1 is SGHDT and CDR2 is YYEEEE. The CDR3 spans 15 residues. As DNA, the CDR3 is TGTGCCAGCAGCTTGGTACAGTCGGGGCGAAACACCATATATTTT. It is translated as CASSLVQSGRNTIYF.